These T cell receptor beta chains were read from a single sample in a study of CD8 T cells in ankylosing spondylitis. TCRdb ran MiXCR on the 5' RACE reads and lists one entry per CDR3 protein. This sample has around 300,000 distinct CDR3 sequences, with 14% to 15% found just once. Material for sequencing was blood, either unsorted or a sorted T cell fraction (not recorded which). Receptors originate from a male donor with ankylosing spondylitis or in good health (not recorded which). Both conserved end residues are part of each CDR3. The order of the fields is D gene, V gene, J gene, clone size, CDR3 DNA, CDR3 protein. A D gene is named only where the DNA matches it firmly. For some rows the clone size is stated as once, few or many, or as a class when expanded; others skip it.

D: -; V: TRBV7-9; J: TRBJ2-5; size: many; DNA: TGTGCCAGCAGTTCCCACAGAGAAGAGACCCAGTACTTC; CDR3: CASSSHREETQYF
D: TRBD1; V: TRBV5-1; J: TRBJ2-7; size: few; DNA: TGCGCCAGCAGCTTGGCCAGGGGGCTGAACGAGCAGTACTTC; CDR3: CASSLARGLNEQYF
D: -; V: TRBV5-1; J: TRBJ1-1; size: -; DNA: TGCGCCAGCGAGAGCCCTACGGACGAAGCTTTCTTT; CDR3: CASESPTDEAFF
D: TRBD2; V: TRBV12-3/TRBV12-4; J: TRBJ2-2; size: few; DNA: TGTGCCAGCAGCCCCCATTGGTTAGCGGGGAACACCGGGGAGCTGTTTTTT; CDR3: CASSPHWLAGNTGELFF
D: TRBD1; V: TRBV25-1; J: TRBJ1-4; size: -; DNA: TGTGCCAGCAGTGAGGGACAGGGTAATGAAAAACTGTTTTTT; CDR3: CASSEGQGNEKLFF
D: -; V: TRBV11-2; J: TRBJ1-1; size: few; DNA: TGTGCCAGCAACCGATGGGGGGCCGTCATGAACACTGAAGCTTTCTTT; CDR3: CASNRWGAVMNTEAFF
D: -; V: TRBV7-9; J: TRBJ1-1; size: -; DNA: TGTGCCAGCAGCTCCCAAAGTGGCGGGAGAACTGAAGCTTTCTTT; CDR3: CASSSQSGGRTEAFF
D: TRBD1; V: TRBV7-2; J: TRBJ2-4; size: -; DNA: TGTGCCAGCAGCTTAAGCCCAGGACAGGGAGGAGACATTCAGTACTTC; CDR3: CASSLSPGQGGDIQYF
D: TRBD2; V: TRBV3-1; J: TRBJ2-1; size: -; DNA: TGTGCCAGCAGCCTCCCTGTCGGGGGGAACCACTCCTACAATGAGCAGTTCTTC; CDR3: CASSLPVGGNHSYNEQFF
D: TRBD1; V: TRBV10-3; J: TRBJ2-2; size: few; DNA: TGTGCCATTCGGGCCCAAACAGGGGAGAAAATCGGGGAGCTGTTTTTT; CDR3: CAIRAQTGEKIGELFF
D: -; V: TRBV5-1; J: TRBJ2-7; size: few; DNA: TGCGCCAGCAGCTTGGGGCTAGCGCGTGCCTACGAGCAGTACTTC; CDR3: CASSLGLARAYEQYF
D: -; V: TRBV9; J: TRBJ2-3; size: -; DNA: TGTGCCAGCAGCGTCGGGGGAGTCGGGACAGATACGCAGTATTTT; CDR3: CASSVGGVGTDTQYF
D: -; V: TRBV3-1; J: TRBJ2-7; size: -; DNA: TGTGCCAGCAGCCAAGACGGCCGCTACGAGCAGTACTTC; CDR3: CASSQDGRYEQYF
D: -; V: TRBV3-1; J: TRBJ1-5; size: -; DNA: TGTGCCAGCAGCCAATCGGGGGGGCTTAGCAATCAGCCCCAGCATTTT; CDR3: CASSQSGGLSNQPQHF
D: -; V: TRBV12-3/TRBV12-4; J: TRBJ1-1; size: -; DNA: TGTGCCAGCAGTTTTTGGGGCGGGGGGGACACTGAAGCTTTCTTT; CDR3: CASSFWGGGDTEAFF
D: TRBD2; V: TRBV20-1; J: TRBJ2-1; size: -; DNA: TGCAGTGCTAGAGATATTACTAGCGGAAAGTTAGGTGAGCAGTTCTTC; CDR3: CSARDITSGKLGEQFF
D: TRBD2; V: TRBV20-1; J: TRBJ2-3; size: -; DNA: TGCAGTGCTAGAGGACCTAGCGGGAGATTTGCAGATACGCAGTATTTT; CDR3: CSARGPSGRFADTQYF
D: -; V: TRBV15; J: TRBJ2-2; size: few; DNA: TGTGCCACCAGCAAGCACACCGGGGAGCTGTTTTTT; CDR3: CATSKHTGELFF